This entry is about one TCR beta chain. As originally analysed: Reference gene primer amplification in the assay estimated nucleated cell counts. Sequenced by immunoSEQ multiplex PCR; TCRdb stores in-frame clones only, minus some. Clone size and V and J calls were adopted from that table, with D and trimming inferred from the DNA. The sample holds roughly 200,000 clones, about 90% seen once. V lost 7 bases and J 0 bases, leaving 25 bases between the germline ends. Germline V gene sequence: CDR1 MNHEY, CDR2 SMNVEV (reference sequence). There are 20 residues in the CDR3. This sample is drawn from a study of blood T cell repertoires in COVID-19. Study-wide background: Samples of COVID-19 (acute and convalescent) were obtained from the United States, Italy and Spain. Sample material is recorded as cDNA or gDNA derived from T cells, B-cell-depleted T cells, or PBMCs.

The source material was peripheral blood. V gene TRBV27 combines with J gene TRBJ2-6, with TRBD1 as a possible D gene (7 bases). The receptor was isolated from a woman between 18 and 29 years old who had recovered from COVID-19. CDR3 residues: CASTQTPGGGTVSGANVLTF. CDR3 in DNA: TGTGCCAGCACCCAAACGCCAGGGGGAGGAACCGTCTCTGGGGCCAACGTCCTGACTTTC.